The entry below gives a single T cell receptor beta chain sequence along with its context. Its antigen is unidentified. This sample is drawn from a study of T cell responses to AZD1222 COVID-19 vaccine. Study-wide findings and caveats: Females outnumbered males among donors, who were mostly white British; clonal diversity was possibly underestimated.

TCRdb keeps only in-frame clones here, not all; method: immunoSEQ multiplex PCR. The repertoire holds more than 150,000 clones, with roughly 94% as singletons. This CDR3 region has 15 residues. CDR1 and CDR2 from the germline V gene are SGHTA and FQGTGA. Unmatched junction bases numbered 6, after V lost 6 bases and J lost 3 bases. Sequencing used peripheral blood, obtained on day 0 of AZD1222 vaccination. This clonotype was sampled from an adult in good health. The chain is built from TRBV7-3 and TRBJ2-1; TRBD2 matches at 9 bases. CDR3 residues: CASSPSGNGYNEQFF. DNA of the CDR3: TGTGCCAGCAGTCCTAGCGGGAACGGCTACAATGAGCAGTTCTTC.